This T cell receptor beta chain came from a study of blood T cell repertoires in COVID-19. The CDR3 covers 11 residues. V dropped 5 bases and J dropped 7 bases, with 8 bases sitting between them. In germline, CDR1 is MDHEN, CDR2 SYDVKM. Sequencing was performed with immunoSEQ multiplex PCR; in TCRdb, only in-frame clones are kept and a portion is missing. This sample has 300,000 to 400,000 clones, with more than 85% found just once. This clone was found once. The source of this sequence is a human donor in a cohort sampled during active COVID-19. The specimen sequenced was peripheral blood. The chain combines TRBV28 with TRBJ1-1; no clear D gene. The CDR3 DNA sequence: TGTGCCAGCAGTGCCTACGTTGAAGCTTTCTTT. Amino acids: CASSAYVEAFF. The variable domain in full, with the rest retrieved from reference TRBV28 and TRBJ1-1, is DVKVTQSSRYLVKRTGEKVFLECVQDMDHENMFWYRQDPGLGLRLIYFSYDVKMKEKGDIPEGYSVSREKKERFSLILESASTNQTSMYLCASSAYVEAFFGQGTRLTVV.